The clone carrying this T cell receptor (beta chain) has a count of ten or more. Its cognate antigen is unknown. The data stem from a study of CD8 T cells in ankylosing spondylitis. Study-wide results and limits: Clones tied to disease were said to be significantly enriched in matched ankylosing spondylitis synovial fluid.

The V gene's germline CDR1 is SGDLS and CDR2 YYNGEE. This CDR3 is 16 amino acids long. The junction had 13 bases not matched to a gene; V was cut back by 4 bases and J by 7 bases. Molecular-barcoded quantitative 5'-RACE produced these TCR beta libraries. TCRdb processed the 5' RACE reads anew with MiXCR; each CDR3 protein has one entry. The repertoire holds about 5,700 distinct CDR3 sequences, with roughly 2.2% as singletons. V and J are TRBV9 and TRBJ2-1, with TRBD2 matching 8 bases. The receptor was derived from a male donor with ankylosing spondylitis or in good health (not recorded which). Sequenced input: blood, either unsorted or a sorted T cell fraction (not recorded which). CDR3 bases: TGTGCCAGCAGCCCCCACCGGGCGGGAGGCCGAAATGAGCAGTTCTTC. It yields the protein CASSPHRAGGRNEQFF.